A single sample is the source of the 12 T cell receptor beta chains below, sequenced in a study of cytotoxic CD8 clonotypes in ibrutinib-treated CLL. TCRdb's table, derived via immunoSEQ multiplex PCR, lists solely in-frame clones and lacks some. The sample shows tens of thousands of clones, roughly four fifths of them seen only once. The material sequenced was PBMCs, taken before ibrutinib treatment. The receptor set was obtained from a human donor with chronic lymphocytic leukemia.

The V call is TRBV4-1, the J call TRBJ2-7; possibly TRBD1 for D (7 bases). Germline values: CDR1 MGHRA, CDR2 YSYEKL. The ends were cut back, 1 base at V and 4 bases at J, with 11 bases in the middle. This CDR3 comprises 14 residues. The CDR3: CASSQVRGEYEQYF. Here the CDR3 DNA reads TGCGCCAGCAGCCAAGTCAGGGGGGAATACGAGCAGTACTTC.

In nucleotides, the CDR3 is TGTGCCAGCTCACCACAGGGTTTGGGGGATGAAAAACTGTTTTTT. Its translation: CASSPQGLGDEKLFF. V and J are TRBV18 and TRBJ1-4; TRBD1 is a possible D gene (5 bases). V dropped 1 base and J dropped 6 bases, with 12 bases sitting between them. The germline V gene encodes CDR1 KGHSH and CDR2 LQKENI. This CDR3 comprises 15 residues.

The chain employs TRBV10-1 and TRBJ1-1, with D unresolved. The CDR3 is 13 residues long. Trimming stripped 8 bases from V and 0 bases from J, with 10 bases between. Per the germline V gene, CDR1 is WNHNN and CDR2 is SYGVQD (reference sequence). Here the CDR3 DNA reads TGCGCCAGCTCCAAAGTAATGAACACTGAAGCTTTCTTT. Encoded protein: CASSKVMNTEAFF.

This clone was counted between two and nine times. The V gene is TRBV7-3, the J gene TRBJ2-7; TRBD2 agrees at 12 bases. CDR3 length: 15 residues. V lost 5 bases to trimming and J lost 6 bases; unmatched junction nucleotides: 8. Germline CDR1 is SGHTA and CDR2 is FQGTGA. CDR3 sequence reads: CASSTTLAGGGEQYF. The DNA for the CDR3 is TGTGCCAGCAGCACAACACTAGCGGGAGGAGGCGAGCAGTACTTC.

This clone has a handful of counts. This chain connects TRBV18 to TRBJ2-4; no reliable D call. This CDR3 spans 14 amino acids. Trimming stripped 2 bases from V and 0 bases from J, with 5 bases between. CDR1 is KGHSH, CDR2 LQKENI, per germline. The CDR3 DNA reads as TGTGCCAGCTCACCAAATCTAGCCAAAAACATTCAGTACTTC. Translation gives CASSPNLAKNIQYF.

This rearrangement joins TRBV10-3 to TRBJ1-6; TRBD1 is a possible D gene (5 bases). With 10 bases removed from V and 6 bases from J, the gap between germline ends came to 13 bases. The CDR3 sequence is 13 residues long. Germline assignment: CDR1 ENHRY and CDR2 SYGVKD. The CDR3 DNA sequence: TGTGCCACCCGAGGGGAACTTAATTCACCCCTCCACTTT. Translation gives CATRGELNSPLHF.

The chain couples TRBV4-1 to TRBJ1-4; 8 bases are shared with TRBD1. The CDR3 has 14 residues. Trimming took 4 bases from V and 7 from J; bases not matched to a gene: 5. Germline loops: CDR1 MGHRA, CDR2 YSYEKL. This chain's CDR3 is CASSRTGRIEKLFF. DNA for the CDR3: TGCGCCAGCAGCCGGACAGGGCGAATTGAAAAACTGTTTTTT.

The CDR3 DNA reads as TGTGCCAGCAGTGAATATAAGCCAGGGCACACTGAAGCTTTCTTT. This sequence encodes CASSEYKPGHTEAFF. The V and J genes are TRBV25-1 and TRBJ1-1; D is perhaps TRBD1 (5 bases). CDR1 and CDR2 (germline): MGHDK, SYGVNS. Trimming cost V 0 bases and J 3 bases, with 11 bases left between them. This CDR3 is 15 amino acids long. The variable domain in full, with the rest retrieved from reference TRBV25-1 and TRBJ1-1, is EADIYQTPRYLVIGTGKKITLECSQTMGHDKMYWYQQDPGMELHLIHYSYGVNSTEKGDLSSESTVSRIRTEHFPLTLESARPSHTSQYLCASSEYKPGHTEAFFGQGTRLTVV.

In DNA, the CDR3 is TGCGCCAGCAGCCAAGATAGGGACAGTATGAACACTGAAGCTTTCTTT. Protein: CASSQDRDSMNTEAFF. The chain employs TRBV4-1 and TRBJ1-1; 7 bases are a match to TRBD1. Trimming at V came to 0 bases and at J to 0 bases, leaving 4 bases not matched to a gene. CDR3 length: 16 residues. In germline, CDR1 is MGHRA, CDR2 YSYEKL.

The CDR3 nucleotides read TGTGCCAGCAGTTTTAGGAGTCTCGGTGAGCAGTTCTTC. Translation gives CASSFRSLGEQFF. V usage is TRBV27 and J usage is TRBJ2-1; unclear D gene. Germline values: CDR1 MNHEY, CDR2 SMNVEV (reference sequence). The V gene lost 3 bases and the J gene lost 9 bases, with 12 bases spanning the gap. This CDR3 is built from 13 residues.

The chain recombines TRBV11-2 with TRBJ2-1; D is unclear. The germline V gene has CDR1 SGHAT and CDR2 FQNNGV. This CDR3 has 14 residues. V was pared by 0 bases and J by 7 bases, with 10 bases between. The CDR3 region has the DNA TGTGCCAGCAGCTTAGATCCCAGGATAAATGAGCAGTTCTTC. Translating gives CASSLDPRINEQFF.

This chain joins TRBV7-3 and TRBJ2-5; TRBD2 agrees at 10 bases. The germline gives CDR1 SGHTA, CDR2 FQGTGA. This CDR3 is 15 amino acids long. V gave up 2 bases and J gave up 5 bases; unmatched junction bases: 5. CDR3 DNA: TGTGCCAGCAGCTTATTAGCGGGAGGTTTGGAGACCCAGTACTTC. Its translation is CASSLLAGGLETQYF.